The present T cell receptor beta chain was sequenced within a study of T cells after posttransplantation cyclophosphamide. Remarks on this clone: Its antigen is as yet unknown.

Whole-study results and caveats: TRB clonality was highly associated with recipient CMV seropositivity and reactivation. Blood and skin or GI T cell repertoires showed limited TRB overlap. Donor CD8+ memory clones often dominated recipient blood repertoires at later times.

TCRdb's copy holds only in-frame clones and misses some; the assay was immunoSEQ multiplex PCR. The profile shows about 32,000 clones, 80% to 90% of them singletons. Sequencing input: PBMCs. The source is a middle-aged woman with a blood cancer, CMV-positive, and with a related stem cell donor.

CDR3 amino acids: CASSPGADYGYTF. CDR3 nucleotides: TGCGCCAGCAGCCCTGGGGCGGACTATGGCTACACCTTC. The chain links TRBV5-1 to TRBJ1-2, with D perhaps TRBD1 (5 bases). Trimming stripped 4 bases from V and 3 bases from J, with 10 bases between. The CDR3 runs to 13 residues. The V gene's germline CDR1 is SGHRS and CDR2 YFSETQ. The full variable domain, completed using reference TRBV5-1 and TRBJ1-2, is KAGVTQTPRYLIKTRGQQVTLSCSPISGHRSVSWYQQTPGQGLQFLFEYFSETQRNKGNFPGRFSGRQFSNSRSEMNVSTLELGDSALYLCASSPGADYGYTFGSGTRLTVV.